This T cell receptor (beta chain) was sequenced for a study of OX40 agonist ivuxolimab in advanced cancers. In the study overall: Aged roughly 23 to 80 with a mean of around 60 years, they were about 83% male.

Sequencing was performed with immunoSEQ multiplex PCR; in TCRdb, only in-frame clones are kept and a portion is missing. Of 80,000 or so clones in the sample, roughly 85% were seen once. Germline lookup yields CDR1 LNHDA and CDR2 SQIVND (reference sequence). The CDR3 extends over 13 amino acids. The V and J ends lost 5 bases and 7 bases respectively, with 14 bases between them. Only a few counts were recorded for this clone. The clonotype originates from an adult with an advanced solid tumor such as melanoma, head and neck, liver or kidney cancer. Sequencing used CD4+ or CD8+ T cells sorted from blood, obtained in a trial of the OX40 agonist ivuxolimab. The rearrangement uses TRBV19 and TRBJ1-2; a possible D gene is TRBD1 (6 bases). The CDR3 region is CASSVQGFGGYTF. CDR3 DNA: TGTGCCAGTAGTGTACAGGGTTTCGGTGGCTACACCTTC.